This T cell receptor (beta chain) originates from a study of OX40 agonist ivuxolimab in advanced cancers. Data came from immunoSEQ multiplex PCR; TCRdb stores just in-frame clones and leaves some out. Seen here are nearly 20,000 clones, 86% observed once, and the top ten hold approximately 15%. The CDR3 is 14 amino acids. Germline assignment: CDR1 MNHNY and CDR2 SVGAGI (reference sequence). With V trimmed by 7 bases and J by 6 bases, 7 bases remained unmatched. This sequence originates from an adult with an advanced solid tumor such as melanoma, head and neck, liver or kidney cancer. The rearrangement joins TRBV6-6 to TRBJ2-1, with 9 bases that match TRBD2. The sequencing used CD4+ or CD8+ T cells sorted from blood, collected in a trial of the OX40 agonist ivuxolimab. This CDR3 reads CASNTAGGPNEQFF. The CDR3, as DNA: TGTGCCAGCAACACGGCGGGAGGGCCCAATGAGCAGTTCTTC.